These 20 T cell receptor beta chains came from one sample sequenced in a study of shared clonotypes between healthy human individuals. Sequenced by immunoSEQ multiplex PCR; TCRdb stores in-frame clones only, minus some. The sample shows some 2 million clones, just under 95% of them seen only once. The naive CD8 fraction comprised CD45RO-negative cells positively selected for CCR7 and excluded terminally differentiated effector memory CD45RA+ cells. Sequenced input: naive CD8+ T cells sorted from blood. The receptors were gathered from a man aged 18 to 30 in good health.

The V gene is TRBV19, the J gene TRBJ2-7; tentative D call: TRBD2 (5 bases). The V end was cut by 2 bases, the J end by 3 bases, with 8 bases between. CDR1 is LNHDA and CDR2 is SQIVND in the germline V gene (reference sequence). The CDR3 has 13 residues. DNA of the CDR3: TGTGCCAGTAGTATATCCGGGAACTACGAGCAGTACTTC. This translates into CASSISGNYEQYF.

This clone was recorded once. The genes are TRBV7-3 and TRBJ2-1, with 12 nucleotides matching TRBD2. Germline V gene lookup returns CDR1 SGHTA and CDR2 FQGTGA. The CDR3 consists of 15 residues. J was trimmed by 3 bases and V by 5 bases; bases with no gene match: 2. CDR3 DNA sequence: TGTGCCAGCAGCCAACTAGCGGGGGGCTACAATGAGCAGTTCTTC. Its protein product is CASSQLAGGYNEQFF.

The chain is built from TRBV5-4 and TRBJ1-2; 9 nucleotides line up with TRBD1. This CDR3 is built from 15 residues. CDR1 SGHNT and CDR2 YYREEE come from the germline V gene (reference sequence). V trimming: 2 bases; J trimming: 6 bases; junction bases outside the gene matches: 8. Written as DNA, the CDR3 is TGTGCCAGCAGCTTCCGGGACAGGGCTAGGCATGGCTACACCTTC. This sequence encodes CASSFRDRARHGYTF.

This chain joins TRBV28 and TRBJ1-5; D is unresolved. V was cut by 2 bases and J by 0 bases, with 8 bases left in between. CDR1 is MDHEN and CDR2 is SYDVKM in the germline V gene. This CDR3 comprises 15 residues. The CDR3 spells CASSLDNYSNQPQHF. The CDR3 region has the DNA TGTGCCAGCAGTTTAGATAATTATAGCAATCAGCCCCAGCATTTT. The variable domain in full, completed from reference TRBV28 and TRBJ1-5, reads DVKVTQSSRYLVKRTGEKVFLECVQDMDHENMFWYRQDPGLGLRLIYFSYDVKMKEKGDIPEGYSVSREKKERFSLILESASTNQTSMYLCASSLDNYSNQPQHFGDGTRLSIL.

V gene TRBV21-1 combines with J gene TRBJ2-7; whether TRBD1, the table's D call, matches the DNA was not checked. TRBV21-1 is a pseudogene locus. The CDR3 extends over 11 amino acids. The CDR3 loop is CAEGAPYEQYF. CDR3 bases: TGTGCCGAAGGGGCTCCCTACGAGCAGTACTTC.

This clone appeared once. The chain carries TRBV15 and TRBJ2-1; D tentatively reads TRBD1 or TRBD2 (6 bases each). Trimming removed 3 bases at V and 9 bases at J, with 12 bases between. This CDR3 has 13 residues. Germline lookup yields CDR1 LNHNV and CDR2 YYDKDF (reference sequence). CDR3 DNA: TGTGCCACCAGCAGTGCATGGGGGGCTGAGCAGTTCTTC. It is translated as CATSSAWGAEQFF.

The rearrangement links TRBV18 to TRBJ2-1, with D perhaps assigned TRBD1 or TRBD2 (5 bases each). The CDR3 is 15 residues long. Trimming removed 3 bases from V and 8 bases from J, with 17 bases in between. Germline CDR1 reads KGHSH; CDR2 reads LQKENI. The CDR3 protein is CASSPGPPPGDEQFF. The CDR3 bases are TGTGCCAGCTCACCGGGACCGCCCCCCGGGGATGAGCAGTTCTTC.

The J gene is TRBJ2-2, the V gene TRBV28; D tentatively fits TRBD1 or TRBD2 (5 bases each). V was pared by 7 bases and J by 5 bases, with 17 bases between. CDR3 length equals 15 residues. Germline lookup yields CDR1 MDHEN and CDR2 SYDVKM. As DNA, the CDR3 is TGTGCCAGCACCCCACTGACTGGGGGTACCGGGGAGCTGTTTTTT. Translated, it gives CASTPLTGGTGELFF.

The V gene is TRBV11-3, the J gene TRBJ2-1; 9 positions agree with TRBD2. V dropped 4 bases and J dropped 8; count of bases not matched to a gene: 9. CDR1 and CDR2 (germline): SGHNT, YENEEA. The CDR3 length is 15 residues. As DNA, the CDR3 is TGTGCCAGCAGCTCCCGCGGGGGGGGCGTCGATGAGCAGTTCTTC. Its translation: CASSSRGGGVDEQFF. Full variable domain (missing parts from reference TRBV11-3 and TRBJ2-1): EAGVVQSPRYKIIEKKQPVAFWCNPISGHNTLYWYLQNLGQGPELLIRYENEEAVDDSQLPKDRFSAERLKGVDSTLKIQPAELGDSAVYLCASSSRGGGVDEQFFGPGTRLTVL.

CDR3 DNA sequence: TGTGCCAGCAGGCCAGGGGTGAACACTGAAGCTTTCTTT. Translating it yields CASRPGVNTEAFF. This sequence joins TRBV25-1 and TRBJ1-1; maybe TRBD1 (6 bases). CDR1 and CDR2 from the germline V gene are MGHDK and SYGVNS. The germline V and J ends were trimmed by 6 bases and 0 bases, with 8 bases remaining between them. The CDR3 runs 13 residues.

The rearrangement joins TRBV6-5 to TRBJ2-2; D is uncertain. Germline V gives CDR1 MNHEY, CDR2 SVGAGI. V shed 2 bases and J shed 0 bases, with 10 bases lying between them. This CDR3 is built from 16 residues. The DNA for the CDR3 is TGTGCCAGCAGTTACGAACTACCCGCGAACACCGGGGAGCTGTTTTTT. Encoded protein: CASSYELPANTGELFF.

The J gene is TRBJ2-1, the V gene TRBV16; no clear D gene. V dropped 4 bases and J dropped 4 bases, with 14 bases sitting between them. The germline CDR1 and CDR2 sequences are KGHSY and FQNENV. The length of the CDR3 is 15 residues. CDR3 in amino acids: CASSPTYMGYNEQFF. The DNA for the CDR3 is TGTGCCAGCAGCCCAACCTACATGGGGTACAATGAGCAGTTCTTC.

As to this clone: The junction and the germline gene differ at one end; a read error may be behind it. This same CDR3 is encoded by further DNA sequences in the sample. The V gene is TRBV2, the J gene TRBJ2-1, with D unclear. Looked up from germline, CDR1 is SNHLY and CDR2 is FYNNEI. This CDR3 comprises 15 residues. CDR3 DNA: TGTGCCAGCAGCGAAGGCGGTTTCGCCTACAATGAGCAGTTCTTC. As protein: CASSEGGFAYNEQFF.

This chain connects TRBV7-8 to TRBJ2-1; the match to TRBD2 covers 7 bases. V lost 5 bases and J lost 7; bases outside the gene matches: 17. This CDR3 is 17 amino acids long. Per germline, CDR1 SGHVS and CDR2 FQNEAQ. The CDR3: CASSTRGTSEGMNEQFF. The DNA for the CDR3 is TGTGCCAGCAGCACGCGGGGGACTTCCGAGGGGATGAATGAGCAGTTCTTC.

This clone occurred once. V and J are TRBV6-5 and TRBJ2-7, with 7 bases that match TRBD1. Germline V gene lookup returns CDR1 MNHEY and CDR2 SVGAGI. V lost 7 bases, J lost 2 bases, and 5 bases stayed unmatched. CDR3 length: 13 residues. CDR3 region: CASTHRGTYEQYF. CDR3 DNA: TGTGCCAGCACCCACAGGGGAACCTACGAGCAGTACTTC.

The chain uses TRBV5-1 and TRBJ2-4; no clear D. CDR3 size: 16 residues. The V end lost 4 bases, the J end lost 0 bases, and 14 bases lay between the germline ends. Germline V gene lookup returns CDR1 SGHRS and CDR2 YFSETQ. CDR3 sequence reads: CASSQRTNLAKNIQYF. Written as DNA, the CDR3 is TGCGCCAGCAGCCAAAGGACGAATCTAGCCAAAAACATTCAGTACTTC.

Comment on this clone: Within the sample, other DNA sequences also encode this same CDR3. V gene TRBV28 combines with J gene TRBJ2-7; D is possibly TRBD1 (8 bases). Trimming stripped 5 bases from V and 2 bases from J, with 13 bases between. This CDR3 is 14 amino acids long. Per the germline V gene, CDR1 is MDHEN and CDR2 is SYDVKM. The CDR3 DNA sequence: TGTGCCAGCAGTCCACAGGGGGGGGCCTACGAGCAGTACTTC. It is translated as CASSPQGGAYEQYF.

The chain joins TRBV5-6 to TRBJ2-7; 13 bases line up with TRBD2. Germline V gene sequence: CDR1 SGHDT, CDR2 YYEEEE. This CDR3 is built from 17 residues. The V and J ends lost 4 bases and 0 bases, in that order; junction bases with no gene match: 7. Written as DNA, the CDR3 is TGTGCCAGCAGCGTCGGACTAGCGGGGGCCCTCTCCTACGAGCAGTACTTC. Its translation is CASSVGLAGALSYEQYF.

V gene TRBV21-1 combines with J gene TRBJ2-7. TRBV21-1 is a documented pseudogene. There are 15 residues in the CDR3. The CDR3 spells CASSKDGTASGEQYF. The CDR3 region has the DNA TGTGCCAGCAGCAAAGACGGGACGGCGTCGGGCGAGCAGTACTTC.

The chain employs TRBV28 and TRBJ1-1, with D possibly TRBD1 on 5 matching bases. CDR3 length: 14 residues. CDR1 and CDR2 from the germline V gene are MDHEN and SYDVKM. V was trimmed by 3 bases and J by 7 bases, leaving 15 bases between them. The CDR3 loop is CASSFVLGRGEAFF. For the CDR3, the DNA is TGTGCCAGCAGTTTTGTTTTGGGACGGGGTGAAGCTTTCTTT.